The clone carrying this T cell receptor (beta chain) was found a few times. Its antigen remains unidentified. An end of the junction does not agree with germline; a read error may underlie this. Authors of the study amplified TCR beta CDR3 regions from RNA transcripts. The primer set for the first-round RT-PCR of the TCR CDR3 was HTBI. Each CDR3 protein is one row after TCRdb ran MiXCR on the multiplex PCR reads. Here the sample spans some 300,000 distinct CDR3 sequences, about 14% being singletons. The data stem from a study of T cells in Graves' hyperthyroidism and ophthalmopathy. Overall study context: Initial diagnosis, before any treatment, was when peripheral blood was collected. Findings of the study overall: Clonotypes that were expanded in thyroid above 0.001 mostly appeared in blood too. Median prediction lead before ophthalmopathy onset was 6.5 months with the model.

Fresh peripheral blood, less than 11 ml of it, supplied the PBMCs. In germline, CDR1 is MNHEY, CDR2 SVGEGT. The CDR3 has 11 residues. The material sequenced was blood. The chain couples TRBV6-2 or TRBV6-3 to TRBJ1-6; D gene unclear. The origin of this receptor is a woman aged 25-40 years with Graves' hyperthyroidism that later progressed to Graves' ophthalmopathy. The CDR3 DNA sequence: TGTGCCGGCAGGTTGGCGGGAACCCTCCACTTT. Its translation: CAGRLAGTLHF.